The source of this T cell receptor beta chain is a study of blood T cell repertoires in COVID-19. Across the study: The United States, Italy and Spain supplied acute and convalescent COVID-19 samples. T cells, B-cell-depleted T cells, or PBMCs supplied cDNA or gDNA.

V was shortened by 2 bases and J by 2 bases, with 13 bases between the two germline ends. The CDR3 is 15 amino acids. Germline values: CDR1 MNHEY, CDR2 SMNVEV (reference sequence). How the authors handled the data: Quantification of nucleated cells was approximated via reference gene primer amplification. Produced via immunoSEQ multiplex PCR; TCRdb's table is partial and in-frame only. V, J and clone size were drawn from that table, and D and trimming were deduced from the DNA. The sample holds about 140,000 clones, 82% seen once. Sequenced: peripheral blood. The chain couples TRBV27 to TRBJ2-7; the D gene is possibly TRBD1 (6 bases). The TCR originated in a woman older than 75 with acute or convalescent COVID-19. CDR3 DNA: TGTGCCAGCAGTTTAGGCCCCTGGGGGCCCTACGAGCAGTACTTC. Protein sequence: CASSLGPWGPYEQYF.